Listed below are T cell receptor beta chains from one sample, sequenced in a study of cytomegalovirus exposure and HLA in healthy donors. Measured with immunoSEQ multiplex PCR; TCRdb has only the in-frame clones, and not every one. The repertoire holds around 190,000 clones, with roughly 79% as singletons. The material sequenced was PBMCs. The receptors were gathered from a man aged 25 to 45 in good health and CMV-seronegative. Both conserved end residues are part of each CDR3. Each record gives: V gene, D gene, clone size, J gene, CDR3 DNA, CDR3 protein. The D gene is left open where the match is weak. Only some rows state a clone size, as once, few, many or a class for expanded clones.

>TRBV7-3|-|-|TRBJ2-3
TGTGCCAGCAGCTTAGTTCCAAGCCCCGATACGCAGTATTTT
CASSLVPSPDTQYF
>TRBV5-1|TRBD2|few|TRBJ2-4
TGCGCCAGCATGCCTACTAGCGGGGGAAACATTCAGTACTTC
CASMPTSGGNIQYF
>TRBV6-1|-|-|TRBJ1-5
TGTGCCAGCAGTGAAGCGGCGGGGTCGAGCGCCAATCAGCCCCAGCATTTT
CASSEAAGSSANQPQHF
>TRBV10-3|TRBD1|-|TRBJ1-5
TGTGCCATCAGCCGACAGGGGACTAGCAATCAGCCCCAGCATTTT
CAISRQGTSNQPQHF
>TRBV28|TRBD1|few|TRBJ2-7
TGTGCCAGCAGTACACCCCAGGGGGCTAACTACGAGCAGTACTTC
CASSTPQGANYEQYF
>TRBV27|TRBD1|-|TRBJ1-2
TGTGCCAGCAGTCCAATCGGGACAGGGGGATTGGACGGCTACACCTTC
CASSPIGTGGLDGYTF
>TRBV7-9|-|-|TRBJ2-7
TGTGCCAGCAGCTTACCTCTAAGAGAGCAGTACTTC
CASSLPLREQYF
>TRBV19|TRBD1|-|TRBJ1-1
TGTGCCAGTAGTCCGGGACAGCTGAACACTGAAGCTTTCTTT
CASSPGQLNTEAFF
>TRBV27|TRBD2|once|TRBJ2-1
TGTGCCAGCAGTCCAGTATTGAGACTAGCGTACAATGAGCAGTTCTTC
CASSPVLRLAYNEQFF
>TRBV7-2|TRBD2|-|TRBJ2-1
TGTGCCAGCACCACCGGGACTAGCGGGAGCAGTGAGCAGTTCTTC
CASTTGTSGSSEQFF
>TRBV14|-|-|TRBJ1-4
TGTGCCAGCAGTCTACTAGGGCAGGTCCTATTAATCGAAAAACTGTTTTTT
CASSLLGQVLLIEKLFF
>TRBV4-1|TRBD2|-|TRBJ2-1
TGCGCCAGCAGCGACGGGAGGACCTCGTACAATGAGCAGTTCTTC
CASSDGRTSYNEQFF
>TRBV6-5|TRBD2|-|TRBJ2-3
TGTGCCAGCAGCCCGACTAGCGGGCGGGCAGATACGCAGTATTTT
CASSPTSGRADTQYF
>TRBV10-3|TRBD2|-|TRBJ2-3
TGTGCCATCAGTTGGACTAGCGGGAAGTCAGATACGCAGTATTTT
CAISWTSGKSDTQYF
>TRBV7-3|TRBD1|-|TRBJ1-1
TGTGCCAGCAGCTACAGGGGGCCGGACACTGAAGCTTTCTTT
CASSYRGPDTEAFF
>TRBV5-1|-|-|TRBJ1-5
TGCGCCAGCAGCTGGGCAGGGGATCAGCCCCAGCATTTT
CASSWAGDQPQHF
>TRBV5-6|-|-|TRBJ2-3
TGTGCCAGCAGCTTTCTGCGGGTCGGTACAGATACGCAGTATTTT
CASSFLRVGTDTQYF
>TRBV29-1|TRBD2|-|TRBJ2-7
TGCAGCGTTGACGTAGCGGGAGACGAGCAGTACTTC
CSVDVAGDEQYF
>TRBV6-1|-|-|TRBJ2-5
TGTGCCAGCAGTGAGTGGGGGGAAGAGACCCAGTACTTC
CASSEWGEETQYF
>TRBV10-3|-|-|TRBJ2-7
TGTGCCATCAGTAACGGGGCCTACGAGCAGTACTTC
CAISNGAYEQYF
>TRBV4-1|-|-|TRBJ2-1
TGCGCCAGCAGCCAATTACTAGTTTATGAGCAGTTCTTC
CASSQLLVYEQFF
>TRBV5-6|TRBD1|-|TRBJ1-5
TGTGCCAGCAGCCAAGGACAGGGAGCTAATAGCAATCAGCCCCAGCATTTT
CASSQGQGANSNQPQHF
>TRBV5-5|-|-|TRBJ1-1
TGTGCCAGCAGCTTGGTCGGAGGGATTGAAGCTTTCTTT
CASSLVGGIEAFF
>TRBV5-1|TRBD1|-|TRBJ1-6
TGCGCCAGCAGGGTCACAGGGGATAATTCACCCCTCCACTTT
CASRVTGDNSPLHF
>TRBV5-1|-|-|TRBJ2-2
TGCGCCAGCAGCCAGGACAGTACTTACACCGGGGAGCTGTTTTTT
CASSQDSTYTGELFF
>TRBV11-2|-|-|TRBJ2-1
TGTGCCAGCAGCTTAGATCTCGGCTCCTACAATGAGCAGTTCTTC
CASSLDLGSYNEQFF
>TRBV7-9|TRBD1|-|TRBJ2-1
TGTGCCAGCAGCTCCCGGGACAGCCTTTGGAATGAGCAGTTCTTC
CASSSRDSLWNEQFF
>TRBV10-3|-|-|TRBJ1-5
TGTGCCATCAGCCGGGGGGGGCCCAATCAGCCCCAGCATTTT
CAISRGGPNQPQHF
>TRBV27|TRBD1|-|TRBJ1-5
TGTGCCAGCGGTCGAAATAGGGACAGGGGGAATCAGCCCCAGCATTTT
CASGRNRDRGNQPQHF
>TRBV27|-|-|TRBJ2-7
TGTGCCAGCAGTTTGAGTCTTCGAGACAGAGACTACGAGCAGTACTTC
CASSLSLRDRDYEQYF
>TRBV7-9|-|-|TRBJ1-6
TGTGCCAGCAGCTTTGCTACAGGGTTGAATTCACCCCTCCACTTT
CASSFATGLNSPLHF
>TRBV4-1|TRBD1|few|TRBJ1-2
TGCGCCAGCAGAGCGACAGGGATCTATGGCTACACCTTC
CASRATGIYGYTF
>TRBV4-1|TRBD2|-|TRBJ2-1
TGCGCCAGCAGCCTACGGGATGGTAGCGGGAGGCGGGGAAATGAGCAGTTCTTC
CASSLRDGSGRRGNEQFF
>TRBV5-1|TRBD1|-|TRBJ2-3
TGCGCCAGCAGCTTGGGACAGGGGGCTGGGGATACGCAGTATTTT
CASSLGQGAGDTQYF
>TRBV5-1|-|-|TRBJ2-7
TGCGCCAGCAGCGCGGGACCAGCCTACGAGCAGTACTTC
CASSAGPAYEQYF
>TRBV13|-|-|TRBJ2-3
TGTGCCAGCAGCTTATGGAGTGCAGATACGCAGTATTTT
CASSLWSADTQYF
>TRBV6-6|-|-|TRBJ2-5
TGTGCCAGCACTCTAAACCAAGAGACCCAGTACTTC
CASTLNQETQYF
>TRBV6-1|TRBD2|-|TRBJ2-7
TGTGCCAGCACCAAAAGCGGGAGTGCCTCCTACGAGCAGTACTTC
CASTKSGSASYEQYF
>TRBV4-1|-|-|TRBJ2-7
TGCGCCAGCAGCCAGAGTCTAGCGCCGACCTACGAGCAGTACTTC
CASSQSLAPTYEQYF
>TRBV27|TRBD2|-|TRBJ2-2
TGTGCCAGCAGTCCTAGCGGGAGATATGCCGGGGAGCTGTTTTTT
CASSPSGRYAGELFF
>TRBV6-5|-|-|TRBJ1-1
TGTGCCAGCATCCCTCGGTCTCTCTTTAGAACTGAAGCTTTCTTT
CASIPRSLFRTEAFF
>TRBV9|TRBD1|-|TRBJ1-1
TGTGCCAGCAGCGCCTCTCAGGGGGCTACTGAAGCTTTCTTT
CASSASQGATEAFF
>TRBV4-2|TRBD2|-|TRBJ2-3
TGTGCCAGCAGCCCCGGGGCCCTAGCGGGAGAATTTGTAGATACGCAGTATTTT
CASSPGALAGEFVDTQYF
>TRBV7-9|TRBD1|-|TRBJ1-1
TGTGCCAGCAGCATACAGGGGTTGAACACTGAAGCTTTCTTT
CASSIQGLNTEAFF
>TRBV5-1|TRBD2|-|TRBJ2-1
TGCGCCAGCACCTTAACCGGGACTAGCGGGCACAATGAGCAGTTCTTC
CASTLTGTSGHNEQFF
>TRBV29-1|TRBD1|once|TRBJ2-2
TGCAGCGTTGTAGGGGACAGCCCCTCGAACACCGGGGAGCTGTTTTTT
CSVVGDSPSNTGELFF
>TRBV19|TRBD2|-|TRBJ2-1
TGTGCCAGTAGAAGCGGGGGCACTGGGAATGAGCAGTTCTTC
CASRSGGTGNEQFF
>TRBV19|-|-|TRBJ2-6
TGTGCCAGTAAAGCGGGCAGCTCTGGGGCCAACGTCCTGACTTTC
CASKAGSSGANVLTF
>TRBV5-1|-|-|TRBJ2-7
TGCGCCAGCAGCTATTCAGGGGATTCCTACGAGCAGTACTTC
CASSYSGDSYEQYF
>TRBV5-1|TRBD2|-|TRBJ2-2
TGCGCCAGCAGCTTGTCACTAGCGGGGCTTACCGGGGAGCTGTTTTTT
CASSLSLAGLTGELFF
>TRBV27|TRBD1|-|TRBJ2-7
TGTGCCAGCAGTTTGGTCAGGGGGCGCGAGCAGTACTTC
CASSLVRGREQYF
>TRBV6-4|TRBD2|-|TRBJ2-7
TGTGCCAGAAAGACTAGCGGGACCGCCTACGAGCAGTACTTC
CARKTSGTAYEQYF
>TRBV11-2|-|-|TRBJ1-3
TGTGCCAGCAGCTTAAACTTAAGGGACTTAGGAAACACCATATATTTT
CASSLNLRDLGNTIYF
>TRBV6-6|TRBD2|-|TRBJ2-5
TGTGCCAGCAGTTCATATAGCGGGAGAGGAGAGACCCAGTACTTC
CASSSYSGRGETQYF
>TRBV5-1|-|-|TRBJ2-7
TGCGCCAGCAGCTTTCCGGGACAAATCTACGAGCAGTACTTC
CASSFPGQIYEQYF